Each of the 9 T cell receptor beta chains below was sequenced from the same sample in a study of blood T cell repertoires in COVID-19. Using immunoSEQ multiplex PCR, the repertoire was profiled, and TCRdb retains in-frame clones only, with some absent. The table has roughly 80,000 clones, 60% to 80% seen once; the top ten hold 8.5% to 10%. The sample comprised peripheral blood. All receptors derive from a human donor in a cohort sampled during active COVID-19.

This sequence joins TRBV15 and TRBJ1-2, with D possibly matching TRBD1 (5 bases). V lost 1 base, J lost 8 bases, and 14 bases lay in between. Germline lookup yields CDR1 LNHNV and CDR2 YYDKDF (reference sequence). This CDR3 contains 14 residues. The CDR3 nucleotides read TGTGCCACCAGCAGAGGGTCCGCCTCAGGGGGCTACACCTTC. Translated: CATSRGSASGGYTF.

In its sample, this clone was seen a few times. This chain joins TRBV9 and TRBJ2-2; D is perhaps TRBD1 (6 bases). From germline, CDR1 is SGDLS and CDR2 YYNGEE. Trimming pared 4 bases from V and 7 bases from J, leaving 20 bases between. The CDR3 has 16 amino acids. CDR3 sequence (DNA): TGTGCCAGCAGCCCCTCCCGGGACGCCAGGGGCGGGGAGCTGTTTTTT. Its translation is CASSPSRDARGGELFF.

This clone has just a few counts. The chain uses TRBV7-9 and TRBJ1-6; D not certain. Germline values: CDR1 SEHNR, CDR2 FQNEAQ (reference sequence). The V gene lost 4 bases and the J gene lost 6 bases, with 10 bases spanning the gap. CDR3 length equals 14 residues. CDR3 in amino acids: CASSWSGTNSPLHF. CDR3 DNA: TGTGCCAGCAGCTGGTCGGGAACTAATTCACCCCTCCACTTT. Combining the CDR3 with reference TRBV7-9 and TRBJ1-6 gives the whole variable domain DTGVSQNPRHKITKRGQNVTFRCDPISEHNRLYWYRQTLGQGPEFLTYFQNEAQLEKSRLLSDRFSAERPKGSFSTLEIQRTEQGDSAMYLCASSWSGTNSPLHFGNGTRLTVT.

The CDR3 DNA reads TGTGCCAGCAGCCAAGATTGGGGCGGCTACGAGCAGTACTTC. It specifies CASSQDWGGYEQYF. The chain combines TRBV4-2 with TRBJ2-7; D is possibly TRBD1 (5 bases). CDR3 length: 14 amino acids. Trimming shortened V by 0 bases and J by 3 bases, and 9 bases separated the two germline ends. Germline V gene lookup returns CDR1 LGHNA and CDR2 YNFKEQ.

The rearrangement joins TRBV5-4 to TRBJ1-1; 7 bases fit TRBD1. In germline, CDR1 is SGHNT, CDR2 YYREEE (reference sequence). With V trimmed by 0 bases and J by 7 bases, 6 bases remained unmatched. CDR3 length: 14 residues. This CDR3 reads CASSLEARGFEAFF. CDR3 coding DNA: TGTGCCAGCAGCTTGGAGGCCAGGGGGTTTGAAGCTTTCTTT.

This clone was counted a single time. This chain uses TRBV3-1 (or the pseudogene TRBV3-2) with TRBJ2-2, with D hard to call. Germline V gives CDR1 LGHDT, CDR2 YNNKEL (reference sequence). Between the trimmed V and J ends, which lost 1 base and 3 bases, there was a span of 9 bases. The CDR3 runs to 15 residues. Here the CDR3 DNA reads TGTGCCAGCAGCCAAGGGTTCGACTACACCGGGGAGCTGTTTTTT. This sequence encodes CASSQGFDYTGELFF.

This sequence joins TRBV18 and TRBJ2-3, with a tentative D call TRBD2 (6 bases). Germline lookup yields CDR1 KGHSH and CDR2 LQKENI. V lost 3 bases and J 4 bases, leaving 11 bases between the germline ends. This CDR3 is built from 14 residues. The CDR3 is CASSPTGGPDTQYF. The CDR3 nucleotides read TGTGCCAGCTCACCCACCGGGGGTCCAGATACGCAGTATTTT.

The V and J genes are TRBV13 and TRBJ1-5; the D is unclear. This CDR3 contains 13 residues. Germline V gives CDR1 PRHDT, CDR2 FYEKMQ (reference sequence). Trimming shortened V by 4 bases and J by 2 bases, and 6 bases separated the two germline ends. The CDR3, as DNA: TGTGCCAGCAGCTCGTCCCGCAATCAGCCCCAGCATTTT. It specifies CASSSSRNQPQHF.

The DNA of the CDR3 is TGTGCCAGCTCACCACGGGACAGGGGCTATGGCTACACCTTC. Translating gives CASSPRDRGYGYTF. V gene TRBV18 combines with J gene TRBJ1-2; 10 bases are a match to TRBD1. V trimming: 1 base; J trimming: 4 bases; junction bases outside the gene matches: 0. Germline CDR1 reads KGHSH; CDR2 reads LQKENI. The CDR3 extends over 14 amino acids.